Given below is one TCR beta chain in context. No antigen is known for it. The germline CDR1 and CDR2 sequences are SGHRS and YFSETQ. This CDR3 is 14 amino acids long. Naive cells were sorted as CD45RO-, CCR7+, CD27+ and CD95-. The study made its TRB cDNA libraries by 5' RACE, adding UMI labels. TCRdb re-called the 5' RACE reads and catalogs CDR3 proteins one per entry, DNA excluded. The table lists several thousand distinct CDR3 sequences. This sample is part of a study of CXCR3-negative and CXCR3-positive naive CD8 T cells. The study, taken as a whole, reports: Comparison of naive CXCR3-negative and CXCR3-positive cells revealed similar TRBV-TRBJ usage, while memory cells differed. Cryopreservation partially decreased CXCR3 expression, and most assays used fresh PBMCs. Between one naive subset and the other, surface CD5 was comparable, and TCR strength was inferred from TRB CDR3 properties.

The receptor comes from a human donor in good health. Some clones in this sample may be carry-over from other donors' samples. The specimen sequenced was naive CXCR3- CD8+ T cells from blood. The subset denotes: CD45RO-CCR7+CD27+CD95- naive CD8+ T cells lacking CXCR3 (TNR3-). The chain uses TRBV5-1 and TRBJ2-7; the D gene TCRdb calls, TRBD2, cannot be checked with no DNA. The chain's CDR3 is CASSITSGTYEQYF.